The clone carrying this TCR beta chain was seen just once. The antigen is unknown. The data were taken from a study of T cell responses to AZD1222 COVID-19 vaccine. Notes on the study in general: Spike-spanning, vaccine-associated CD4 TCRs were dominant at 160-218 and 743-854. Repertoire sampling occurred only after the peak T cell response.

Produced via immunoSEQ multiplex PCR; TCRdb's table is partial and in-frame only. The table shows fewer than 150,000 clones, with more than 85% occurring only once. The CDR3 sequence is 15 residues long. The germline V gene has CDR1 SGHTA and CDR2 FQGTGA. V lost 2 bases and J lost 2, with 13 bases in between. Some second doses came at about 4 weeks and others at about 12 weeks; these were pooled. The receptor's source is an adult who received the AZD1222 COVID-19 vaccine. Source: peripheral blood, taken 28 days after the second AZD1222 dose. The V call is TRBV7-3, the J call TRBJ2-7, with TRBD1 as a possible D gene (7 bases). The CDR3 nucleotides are TGTGCCAGCAGCTTAGGACAGGCGGGGACCTACGAGCAGTACTTC. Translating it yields CASSLGQAGTYEQYF. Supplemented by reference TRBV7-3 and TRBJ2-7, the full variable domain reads GAGVSQTPSNKVTEKGKYVELRCDPISGHTALYWYRQSLGQGPEFLIYFQGTGAADDSGLPNDRFFAVRPEGSVSTLKIQRTERGDSAVYLCASSLGQAGTYEQYFGPGTRLTVT.